What follows are 16 T cell receptor beta chains derived from one specimen sequenced in a study of T cell responses to AZD1222 COVID-19 vaccine. Data came from immunoSEQ multiplex PCR; TCRdb stores just in-frame clones and leaves some out. The data hold 150,000 to 200,000 clones, with around nine tenths observed a single time. The starting material was peripheral blood, obtained on day 0 of AZD1222 vaccination. The origin of the receptors is an adult in good health.

The chain carries TRBV19 and TRBJ2-1; 7 nucleotides match TRBD2. The ends lost 3 bases at V and 3 bases at J; junction bases unmatched: 11. The CDR3 has 17 residues. CDR1 LNHDA and CDR2 SQIVND come from the germline V gene (reference sequence). The CDR3 bases are TGTGCCAGTAGTATTAATAAGGCGGGGGACCTCTACAATGAGCAGTTCTTC. It translates to CASSINKAGDLYNEQFF.

The chain carries TRBV9 and TRBJ1-2; unclear D gene. V lost 5 bases and J lost 8, with 10 bases in between. CDR1 and CDR2 (germline): SGDLS, YYNGEE. This CDR3 is built from 11 residues. The CDR3 region has the DNA TGTGCCAGCAGATCCAGCGGCGGCTACACCTTC. It encodes CASRSSGGYTF.

V usage is TRBV30 and J usage is TRBJ2-7; TRBD1 matches at 7 bases. The CDR3 has 14 residues. The V gene's germline CDR1 is GTSNPN and CDR2 SVGIG (reference sequence). V gave up 2 bases and J gave up 9 bases; unmatched junction bases: 13. The CDR3 DNA is TGTGCCTGGAGTCTCGTAGACAGGGCGTCCGTGCAGTACTTC. Translated: CAWSLVDRASVQYF.

This chain uses TRBV7-7 with TRBJ2-7, with 8 positions matching TRBD1. CDR1 and CDR2 from the germline V gene are SSHAT and FNYEAQ (reference sequence). The V segment lost 2 bases and the J segment 5 bases; nucleotides outside the gene matches: 5. The CDR3 consists of 14 residues. The DNA for the CDR3 is TGTGCCAGCAGCTTACTGGGACAGGCGGACGAGCAGTACTTC. The encoded protein is CASSLLGQADEQYF.

The chain uses TRBV11-2 and TRBJ2-3; D unresolved. V shed 0 bases and J shed 7 bases, with 8 bases lying between them. Per germline, CDR1 SGHAT and CDR2 FQNNGV. This CDR3 contains 13 residues. The CDR3: CASSLDLLHTQYF. The CDR3 nucleotides are TGTGCCAGCAGCTTAGATCTTCTTCATACGCAGTATTTT.

This chain links TRBV21-1 with TRBJ1-2. TRBV21-1 is deemed a pseudogene. The CDR3 runs to 12 residues. The CDR3 is CASYTSLGGYTF. CDR3 DNA sequence: TGTGCCAGCTACACCAGTCTGGGTGGCTACACCTTC.

The chain links TRBV28 to TRBJ2-1; D is possibly TRBD1 (6 bases). The CDR3 contains 12 residues. Germline lookup yields CDR1 MDHEN and CDR2 SYDVKM. Trimming took 5 bases from V and 9 from J, leaving 11 bases between them. CDR3 amino acids: CASSLVRGEQFF. The CDR3 bases are TGTGCCAGCAGTCTTGTCAGGGGTGAGCAGTTCTTC.

The rearrangement joins TRBV3-1 (or the pseudogene TRBV3-2) to TRBJ1-4; no clear D gene. The germline V and J ends were trimmed by 0 bases and 8 bases, with 13 bases remaining between them. The CDR3 is 15 amino acids. In germline, CDR1 is LGHDT, CDR2 YNNKEL (reference sequence). As DNA, the CDR3 is TGTGCCAGCAGCCAAGAAATGGGATCGGAGGAAAAACTGTTTTTT. Translating gives CASSQEMGSEEKLFF.

With regard to this clone: Other DNA sequences of this sample code for an identical CDR3. This chain links TRBV7-6 with TRBJ2-7, with TRBD1 identical over 8 bases. CDR1 SGHVS and CDR2 FNYEAQ come from the germline V gene. V was pared by 5 bases and J by 2 bases, with 5 bases of the junction left unmatched. The CDR3 is made up of 14 amino acids. CDR3 sequence (DNA): TGTGCCAGCAGCCGTGGGACAGGAACCTACGAGCAGTACTTC. Protein product: CASSRGTGTYEQYF.

The chain uses TRBV5-4 and TRBJ2-7; 8 nucleotides agree with TRBD1. Germline V lookup: CDR1 SGHNT, CDR2 YYREEE (reference sequence). The trim removed 1 base at V and 3 bases at J, leaving 3 bases unmatched. This CDR3 contains 14 residues. The CDR3 loop reads CASSLTGGGYEQYF. Here the CDR3 DNA reads TGTGCCAGCAGCTTGACAGGGGGAGGCTACGAGCAGTACTTC.

CDR3 coding DNA: TGCGCCAGCAGCTTGGTGACAGCCATAGGGTACACTGAAGCTTTCTTT. Protein: CASSLVTAIGYTEAFF. The chain joins TRBV5-1 to TRBJ1-1; D might be TRBD1 (5 bases). Germline V gives CDR1 SGHRS, CDR2 YFSETQ. The CDR3 totals 16 residues. V was trimmed by 0 bases and J by 3 bases, leaving 15 bases between them.

This chain connects TRBV5-4 to TRBJ1-4; the D is unclear. Deletions cut 5 bases from V and 8 bases from J, with 16 bases between. Germline CDR1 and CDR2: SGHNT and YYREEE (reference sequence). This CDR3 comprises 14 residues. CDR3: CASRPWGVEEKLFF. The CDR3 DNA follows: TGTGCCAGCAGGCCATGGGGAGTGGAGGAAAAACTGTTTTTT.

The J gene is TRBJ1-1, the V gene TRBV12-3 or TRBV12-4; unclear D gene. The CDR3 sequence is 13 residues long. The germline V and J ends were trimmed by 2 bases and 1 base, with 5 bases remaining between them. DNA for the CDR3: TGTGCCAGCAGTTTACGGCAGAACACTGAAGCTTTCTTT. It encodes CASSLRQNTEAFF.

This rearrangement joins TRBV11-2 to TRBJ2-1, with 12 bases lining up with TRBD2. V lost 4 bases, J lost 8 bases, and 18 bases stayed unmatched. The CDR3 runs to 19 residues. From germline, CDR1 is SGHAT and CDR2 FQNNGV. This CDR3 reads CASSSFVASTSGGRDEQFF. The CDR3 DNA follows: TGTGCCAGCAGCTCATTTGTTGCTTCGACTAGCGGGGGAAGGGATGAGCAGTTCTTC.

The gene calls are TRBV27 and TRBJ2-2; no reliable D call. Per germline, CDR1 MNHEY and CDR2 SMNVEV (reference sequence). The germline V and J ends were trimmed by 3 bases and 0 bases, with 8 bases remaining between them. The CDR3 covers 15 residues. The CDR3 DNA follows: TGTGCCAGCAGTTTGATACCCTCGAACACCGGGGAGCTGTTTTTT. This gives the protein CASSLIPSNTGELFF.

The J gene is TRBJ2-3, the V gene TRBV30, with 8 bases lining up with TRBD1. The CDR3 totals 14 residues. V shed 5 bases, J shed 3 bases, and the junction held 7 bases outside the gene matches. Germline values: CDR1 GTSNPN, CDR2 SVGIG (reference sequence). As DNA, the CDR3 is TGTGCCTGGGGGAAACAGGGGGGAACAGATACGCAGTATTTT. Translated: CAWGKQGGTDTQYF.